Shown below are 25 T cell receptor beta chains from a single sample sequenced in a study of cytomegalovirus exposure and HLA in healthy donors. Primers: 60 Vbeta forward and 13 Jbeta reverse. The protocol was immunoSEQ multiplex PCR, while the TCRdb copy is restricted to in-frame clones and leaves out a portion. The sample includes about 180,000 clones, over 70% of them seen just once. Sequencing was done on a sample of PBMCs. Receptor source: a woman in her 30s in good health and CMV-seronegative.

This chain links TRBV6-5 with TRBJ1-1, with unresolved D. In germline, CDR1 is MNHEY, CDR2 SVGAGI. This CDR3 contains 14 residues. With 3 bases removed from V and 0 bases from J, the gap between germline ends came to 8 bases. In DNA, the CDR3 is TGTGCCAGCAGTTATCAGTTCATGAACACTGAAGCTTTCTTT. This codes for CASSYQFMNTEAFF.

The chain links TRBV7-6 to TRBJ2-2; 7 nucleotides align to TRBD1. The CDR3 covers 13 residues. Germline values: CDR1 SGHVS, CDR2 FNYEAQ. After removal of 0 bases from V and 13 bases from J, the junction contained 5 bases not matched to a gene. The DNA for the CDR3 is TGTGCCAGCAGCTTAGCGCTGGGACAGTGGCTGTTTTTT. This codes for CASSLALGQWLFF.

Here the CDR3 reads CASSQELLAGDTQYF. CDR3 nucleotide sequence: TGTGCCAGCAGCCAAGAACTACTAGCGGGAGATACGCAGTATTTT. The chain carries TRBV14 and TRBJ2-3; 9 nucleotides align to TRBD2. Germline V CDR1 and CDR2: SGHDN, FVKESK. This CDR3 is built from 15 residues. V was pared by 0 bases and J by 5 bases, with 3 bases of the junction left unmatched.

Of note for this clone: The same CDR3 arises from other DNA sequences in this sample as well. The V and J genes are TRBV28 and TRBJ2-7, with D unclear. This CDR3 spans 12 amino acids. From germline, CDR1 is MDHEN and CDR2 SYDVKM. Trimming pared 6 bases from V and 0 bases from J, leaving 6 bases between. The CDR3 sequence: CASSPSSYEQYF. DNA for the CDR3: TGTGCCAGCAGCCCCAGCTCCTACGAGCAGTACTTC.

J is TRBJ1-6 and V is TRBV28; D might be TRBD1 (5 bases). V lost 4 bases to trimming and J lost 1 base, with 20 bases between them. CDR1 and CDR2 from the germline V gene are MDHEN and SYDVKM. The CDR3 length is 19 residues. The CDR3 DNA is TGTGCCAGCAGTTGGACCGGTGGGGGGGTAGTATCCTATAATTCACCCCTCCACTTT. Residues: CASSWTGGGVVSYNSPLHF. Full variable domain (rest looked up from reference TRBV28 and TRBJ1-6): DVKVTQSSRYLVKRTGEKVFLECVQDMDHENMFWYRQDPGLGLRLIYFSYDVKMKEKGDIPEGYSVSREKKERFSLILESASTNQTSMYLCASSWTGGGVVSYNSPLHFGNGTRLTVT.

The genes are TRBV28 and TRBJ2-7; D is ambiguous. V lost 1 base to trimming and J lost 4 bases, with 8 bases between them. The CDR3 contains 13 residues. Per the germline V gene, CDR1 is MDHEN and CDR2 is SYDVKM. The CDR3 DNA is TGTGCCAGCAGTTTATCACAGCTTTACGAGCAGTACTTC. Protein sequence: CASSLSQLYEQYF.

The chain combines TRBV5-1 with TRBJ2-7; 10 positions agree with TRBD1. Germline V gene data show CDR1 as SGHRS and CDR2 as YFSETQ. The CDR3 length is 15 residues. V dropped 3 bases and J dropped 5; count of bases not matched to a gene: 8. CDR3 nucleotides: TGCGCCAGCAGCTGGGCGGGACAGGGGAATCACGAGCAGTACTTC. Translating it yields CASSWAGQGNHEQYF.

The chain carries TRBV7-9 and TRBJ2-3; 7 positions match TRBD2. With V trimmed by 2 bases and J by 2 bases, 7 bases remained unmatched. Germline V lookup: CDR1 SEHNR, CDR2 FQNEAQ (reference sequence). This CDR3 has 16 residues. For the CDR3, the DNA is TGTGCCAGCAGCTTACTGCGGGGGTCATCCACAGATACGCAGTATTTT. Its translation: CASSLLRGSSTDTQYF. The whole variable domain, filled in from reference TRBV7-9 and TRBJ2-3, reads DTGVSQNPRHKITKRGQNVTFRCDPISEHNRLYWYRQTLGQGPEFLTYFQNEAQLEKSRLLSDRFSAERPKGSFSTLEIQRTEQGDSAMYLCASSLLRGSSTDTQYFGPGTRLTVL.

CDR3 nucleotide sequence: TGCGCCAGCAGCTCCTTAGCGGCAACTTCCTACAATGAGCAGTTCTTC. Its translation: CASSSLAATSYNEQFF. V usage is TRBV5-1 and J usage is TRBJ2-1, with D possibly TRBD2 on 6 matching bases. Germline V gives CDR1 SGHRS, CDR2 YFSETQ. V dropped 3 bases and J dropped 1 base, with 14 bases sitting between them. The CDR3 is 16 amino acids.

This chain joins TRBV10-3 and TRBJ2-7; D unclear. The CDR3 has 17 residues. Germline CDR1 and CDR2: ENHRY and SYGVKD. V was trimmed by 4 bases and J by 3 bases, leaving 22 bases between them. The CDR3 DNA reads as TGTGCCATCAGTGGATCCGACGCAGGCTCCCACCGCTACGAGCAGTACTTC. This sequence encodes CAISGSDAGSHRYEQYF.

This chain joins TRBV28 and TRBJ2-1; 8 bases agree with TRBD2. Germline V gene data show CDR1 as MDHEN and CDR2 as SYDVKM. Trimming removed 7 bases from V and 9 bases from J; junction bases left unmatched: 14. The CDR3 is 15 amino acids. CDR3: CASNSGGEGPREQFF. CDR3 DNA: TGTGCCAGCAACTCCGGGGGGGAGGGCCCTCGTGAGCAGTTCTTC.

This chain links TRBV18 with TRBJ1-1; 7 nucleotides line up with TRBD1. This CDR3 has 15 residues. V trimming: 3 bases; J trimming: 0 bases; junction bases outside the gene matches: 4. Germline V lookup: CDR1 KGHSH, CDR2 LQKENI. The CDR3 DNA reads as TGTGCCAGCTCACCTCAGGGGGGCATGAACACTGAAGCTTTCTTT. Its protein is CASSPQGGMNTEAFF.

This clone was seen a handful of times. In nucleotides, the CDR3 is TGTGCCAGCAGCTTAGATTTGGGGGCAGAGCAGTTCTTC. Translation gives CASSLDLGAEQFF. The genes are TRBV7-9 and TRBJ2-1; D may be TRBD1 (6 bases). Trimming left V 1 base short and J 10 bases short, with 11 bases between. Germline V gene sequence: CDR1 SEHNR, CDR2 FQNEAQ (reference sequence). The CDR3 has 13 amino acids.

The genes are TRBV7-9 and TRBJ2-7; a weak D match, TRBD2 (6 bases). Germline CDR1 SEHNR, CDR2 FQNEAQ (reference sequence). The CDR3 runs 15 residues. Trimming cost V 2 bases and J 0 bases, with 11 bases left between them. The CDR3 loop reads CASSLYGTDSYEQYF. CDR3 nucleotide sequence: TGTGCCAGCAGCTTATACGGGACTGACTCCTACGAGCAGTACTTC.

This clone was seen a few times. This chain connects TRBV9 to TRBJ2-2; 8 bases map to TRBD2. This CDR3 has 17 residues. The V gene's germline CDR1 is SGDLS and CDR2 YYNGEE. V dropped 4 bases and J dropped 0; count of bases not matched to a gene: 8. Written as DNA, the CDR3 is TGTGCCAGCAGCTCGCCCGCGGGGGGCTCGAACACCGGGGAGCTGTTTTTT. This sequence encodes CASSSPAGGSNTGELFF.

V and J are TRBV9 and TRBJ2-1, with 10 bases aligning to TRBD2. The germline CDR1 and CDR2 sequences are SGDLS and YYNGEE. The V segment lost 3 bases and the J segment 4 bases; nucleotides outside the gene matches: 10. The CDR3 totals 17 residues. DNA for the CDR3: TGTGCCAGCAGCGGAAACTCATTAGCGGGAGGTTACAATGAGCAGTTCTTC. It translates to CASSGNSLAGGYNEQFF.

The CDR3 reads CASSETTTVKFAEAFF. The CDR3 coding sequence is TGTGCCAGCAGTGAAACCACGACAGTAAAGTTCGCTGAAGCTTTCTTT. The chain employs TRBV2 and TRBJ1-1; D is possibly TRBD1 (5 bases). CDR3 length: 16 amino acids. V was trimmed by 2 bases and J by 6 bases, leaving 19 bases between them. The germline V gene has CDR1 SNHLY and CDR2 FYNNEI.

The chain links TRBV6-1 to TRBJ2-1, with 14 positions matching TRBD2. J was trimmed by 6 bases and V by 2 bases; bases with no gene match: 6. This CDR3 comprises 17 residues. CDR1 is MNHNS and CDR2 is SASEGT in the germline V gene. CDR3 DNA sequence: TGTGCCAGCAGTGAACTAAAAGGACTAGCGGGGGGCAATGAGCAGTTCTTC. Protein sequence: CASSELKGLAGGNEQFF.

V gene TRBV28 combines with J gene TRBJ2-1; 9 nucleotides line up with TRBD1. This CDR3 is 17 amino acids long. Germline loops: CDR1 MDHEN, CDR2 SYDVKM. Unmatched junction bases numbered 11, after V lost 6 bases and J lost 2 bases. The CDR3 spells CASSRTGTGRAYNEQFF. CDR3 nucleotides: TGTGCCAGCAGCCGAACCGGGACAGGGAGGGCCTACAATGAGCAGTTCTTC.

To note about this clone: Other nucleotide sequences from this sample produce the same CDR3. V and J are TRBV9 and TRBJ2-7, with 10 nucleotides matching TRBD2. CDR1 SGDLS and CDR2 YYNGEE come from the germline V gene. This CDR3 region has 14 residues. V was clipped by 4 bases and J by 6 bases; unmatched bases: 7. CDR3 bases: TGTGCCAGCAGCCCCGGACTAGCGGAGGTCGAGCAGTACTTC. It translates to CASSPGLAEVEQYF. Variable domain in full (rest from reference TRBV9 and TRBJ2-7): DSGVTQTPKHLITATGQRVTLRCSPRSGDLSVYWYQQSLDQGLQFLIQYYNGEERAKGNILERFSAQQFPDLHSELNLSSLELGDSALYFCASSPGLAEVEQYFGPGTRLTVT.

The genes are TRBV2 and TRBJ1-2; TRBD1 matches at 9 bases. Germline CDR1 and CDR2: SNHLY and FYNNEI. Trimming removed 6 bases from V and 6 bases from J; junction bases left unmatched: 2. CDR3 length: 12 amino acids. The CDR3 here is CASSRTGDGYTF. The CDR3 bases are TGTGCCAGCAGCCGGACAGGGGATGGCTACACCTTC. Filled out from reference TRBV2 and TRBJ1-2, the complete variable domain reads EPEVTQTPSHQVTQMGQEVILRCVPISNHLYFYWYRQILGQKVEFLVSFYNNEISEKSEIFDDQFSVERPDGSNFTLKIRSTKLEDSAMYFCASSRTGDGYTFGSGTRLTVV.

The gene calls are TRBV4-3 and TRBJ2-5; 7 positions agree with TRBD1. The better agreement between TRBJ2-7 and the DNA end casts doubt on the J call. This CDR3 has 16 residues. Germline assignment: CDR1 LGHNA and CDR2 YSLEER. CDR3 amino acids: CASSPSPRQGSYEQYF. CDR3 sequence (DNA): TGCGCCAGCAGCCCTAGTCCGAGACAGGGTTCCTACGAGCAGTACTTC.

This clone was seen a few times. V gene TRBV4-3 combines with J gene TRBJ1-3; D may be TRBD1 (5 bases). Germline V gene lookup returns CDR1 LGHNA and CDR2 YSLEER. There are 17 residues in the CDR3. The germline V and J ends were trimmed by 0 bases and 0 bases, with 12 bases remaining between them. The CDR3: CASSQDRGDSSGNTIYF. In DNA, the CDR3 is TGCGCCAGCAGCCAAGATCGAGGAGACAGCTCTGGAAACACCATATATTTT.

The chain links TRBV9 to TRBJ2-1; D ambiguous. This CDR3 is 20 amino acids long. V dropped 0 bases and J dropped 2 bases, with 24 bases sitting between them. In germline, CDR1 is SGDLS, CDR2 YYNGEE. In nucleotides, the CDR3 is TGTGCCAGCAGCGTAGGATCAATCGTCCTCCGACTGGTCCCCTACAATGAGCAGTTCTTC. Encoded protein: CASSVGSIVLRLVPYNEQFF.

This chain connects TRBV27 to TRBJ2-1, with TRBD1 matching 10 bases. The CDR3 runs 16 residues. The V and J ends lost 0 bases and 6 bases, in that order; junction bases with no gene match: 5. Germline V gives CDR1 MNHEY, CDR2 SMNVEV (reference sequence). CDR3 coding DNA: TGTGCCAGCAGTTTATCTCCGAGACAGGGGGCCAATGAGCAGTTCTTC. Its protein product is CASSLSPRQGANEQFF.